Only a few counts were recorded for the clone carrying this T cell receptor beta chain. Its specificity is not known. The library targeted TCRbeta and was prepared with unique molecular identifiers. Via MiXCR, TCRdb re-called the PCR reads, giving one row per CDR3 protein. The sample lists some 200,000 distinct CDR3 sequences; roughly 9.1% were seen once. This CDR3 contains 15 residues. V was pared by 5 bases and J by 2 bases, with 9 bases of the junction left unmatched. Germline values: CDR1 SQVTM, CDR2 ANQGSEA. This entry comes from a study of T-cell reconstitution after alpha-beta-depleted transplantation in children. Study results and caveats: T-cell counts and diversity at one year post-transplant came mainly from newly produced T cells. Reports say that about two months after transplant, the alpha-beta T cells came out of several hundred graft clones that had expanded. Recipient T cells and thymic progenitors that survived were the source of the high TCRbeta diversity seen at day 60 in some patients.

The sequence was collected from a male patient aged 2 to 10 who had a stem cell transplant for acute myeloid leukemia, so the T cells may come from the graft donor. This chain links TRBV29-1 with TRBJ2-1; TRBD2 aligns across 7 bases. The material was PBMCs, mostly from graft donor cells, obtained 360 days after TCRalphabeta/CD19-depleted stem cell transplant. CDR3 DNA: TGCAGCGTTCGGGACGGGGGGAAAGCCTACAATGAGCAGTTCTTC. Translating it yields CSVRDGGKAYNEQFF.